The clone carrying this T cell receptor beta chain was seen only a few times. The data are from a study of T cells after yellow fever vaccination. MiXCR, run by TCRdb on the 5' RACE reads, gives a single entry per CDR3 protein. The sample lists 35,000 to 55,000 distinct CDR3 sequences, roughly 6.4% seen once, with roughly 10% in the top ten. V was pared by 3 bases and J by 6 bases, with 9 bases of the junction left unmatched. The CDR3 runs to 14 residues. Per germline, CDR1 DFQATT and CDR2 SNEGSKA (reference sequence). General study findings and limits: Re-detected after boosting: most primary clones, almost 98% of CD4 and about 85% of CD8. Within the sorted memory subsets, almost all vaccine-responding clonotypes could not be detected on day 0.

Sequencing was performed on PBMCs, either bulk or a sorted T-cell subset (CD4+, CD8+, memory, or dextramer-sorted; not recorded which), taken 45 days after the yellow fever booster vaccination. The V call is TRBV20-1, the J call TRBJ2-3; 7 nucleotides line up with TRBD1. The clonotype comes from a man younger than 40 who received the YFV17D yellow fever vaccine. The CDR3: CSASSQGVGDTQYF. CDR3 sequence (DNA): TGCAGTGCTAGTTCGCAGGGGGTCGGTGATACGCAGTATTTT.